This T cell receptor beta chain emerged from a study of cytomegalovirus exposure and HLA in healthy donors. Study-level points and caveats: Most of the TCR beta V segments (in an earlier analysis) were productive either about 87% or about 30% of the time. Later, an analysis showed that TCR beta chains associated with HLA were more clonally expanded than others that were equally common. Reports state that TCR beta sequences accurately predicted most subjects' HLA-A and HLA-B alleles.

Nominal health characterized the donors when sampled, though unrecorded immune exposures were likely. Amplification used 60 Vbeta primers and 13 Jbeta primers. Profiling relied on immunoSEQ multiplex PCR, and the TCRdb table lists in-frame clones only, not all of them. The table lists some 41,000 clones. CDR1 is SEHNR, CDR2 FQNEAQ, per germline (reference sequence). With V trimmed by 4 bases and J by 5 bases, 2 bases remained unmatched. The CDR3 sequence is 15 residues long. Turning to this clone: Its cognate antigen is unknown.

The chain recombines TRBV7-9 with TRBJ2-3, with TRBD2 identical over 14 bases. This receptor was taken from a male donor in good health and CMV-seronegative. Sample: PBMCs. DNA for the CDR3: TGTGCCAGCAGCTCTGGGACTAGCGGGGGAGATACGCAGTATTTT. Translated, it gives CASSSGTSGGDTQYF.